In its sample, the clone carrying this TCR beta chain was seen many times. What it binds is not known. Quantitative molecular-barcoded 5'-RACE generated the TCR beta libraries. TCRdb ran MiXCR on the 5' RACE reads and lists one entry per CDR3 protein. The data hold about 230,000 distinct CDR3 sequences, with under 8.5% observed a single time. V was clipped by 6 bases and J by 4 bases, with 11 bases between them. Germline-derived CDR1 and CDR2 are SQVTM and ANQGSEA. The CDR3 has 12 residues. This specimen belongs to a study of CD8 T cells in ankylosing spondylitis. General study points: According to the report, clones linked to the disease were significantly enriched in matched synovial fluid samples taken from ankylosing spondylitis patients.

J is TRBJ2-3 and V is TRBV29-1; perhaps D is TRBD1 or TRBD2 (6 bases each). Source material: blood, either unsorted or a sorted T cell fraction (not recorded which). This TCR came from a female donor with ankylosing spondylitis or in good health (not recorded which). The CDR3 sequence: CSVRGVADTQYF. DNA for the CDR3: TGCAGCGTGAGGGGGGTGGCAGATACGCAGTATTTT.